This TCR beta chain is drawn from a study of blood T cell repertoires in COVID-19. Study as a whole: Samples taken during acute and convalescent COVID-19 were collected in the United States, Italy and Spain.

Cohort allocation depended upon clinical history that participants reported. From germline, CDR1 is SGHRS and CDR2 YFSETQ. Trimming pared 4 bases from V and 9 bases from J, leaving 19 bases between. This CDR3 has 14 residues. Using immunoSEQ multiplex PCR, the repertoire was profiled, and TCRdb retains in-frame clones only, with some absent. The sample has roughly 300,000 clones; 70% to 90% are singletons. This sequence joins TRBV5-1 and TRBJ1-1; weak D call: TRBD1 (6 bases). The receptor was isolated from a woman between 25 and 40 years old who had recovered from COVID-19. Sequenced input: PBMCs or T cells enriched from blood (not recorded which). The CDR3 DNA sequence: TGCGCCAGCAGCGAAGGACAGACCCCGCTAAAAGCTTTCTTT. Translating gives CASSEGQTPLKAFF.